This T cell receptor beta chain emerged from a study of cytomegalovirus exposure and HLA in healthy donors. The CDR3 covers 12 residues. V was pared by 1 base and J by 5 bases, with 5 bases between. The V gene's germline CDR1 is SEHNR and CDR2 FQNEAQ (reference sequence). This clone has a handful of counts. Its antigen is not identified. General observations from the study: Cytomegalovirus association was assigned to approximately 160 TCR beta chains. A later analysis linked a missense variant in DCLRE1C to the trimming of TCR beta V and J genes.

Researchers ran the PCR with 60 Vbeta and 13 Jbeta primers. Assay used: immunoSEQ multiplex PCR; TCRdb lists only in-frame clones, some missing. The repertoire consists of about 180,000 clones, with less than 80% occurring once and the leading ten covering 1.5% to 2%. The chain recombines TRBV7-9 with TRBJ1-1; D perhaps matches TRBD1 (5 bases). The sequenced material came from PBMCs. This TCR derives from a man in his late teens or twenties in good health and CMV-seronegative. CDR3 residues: CASSLDRTEAFF. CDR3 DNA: TGTGCCAGCAGCTTAGACAGGACTGAAGCTTTCTTT.